The present entry profiles one T cell receptor (beta chain) with its context. What antigen it recognizes has not been identified. It may be a read error: a sequence one base away is much more abundant. The data derive from a study of blood T cell repertoires in COVID-19 (dated by TCRdb to about 2020). With respect to the entire study: Samples covering the acute and convalescent phases of COVID-19 were provided by collaborators in the United States, Italy and Spain. The material from the prospective study consisted of cDNA or gDNA derived from T cells, B-cell-depleted T cells, or PBMCs. The dataset comprised deeply sampled blood TCRbeta repertoires from subjects exposed to, actively infected with, or recovered from COVID-19. The repertoires were made available in a free public database intended to serve as a resource for research on the immune response to SARS-CoV-2. The samples were drawn from two sources: the first 160 participants of the ongoing ImmuneRACE study, and 1,000 to 1,500 subjects contributed by 6 global collaborators. Sample metadata almost always included a de-identified subject ID, COVID-19 status, age in years and sex. Where HLA class I and class II types were available, the types were taken from metadata supplied by the sample provider, not from assay-based typing. What the authors observed across the whole study: The amount of clinical and demographic metadata varied by source and participant and was provided uncurated.

TCRbeta CDR3 regions were amplified from genomic DNA by means of the immunoSEQ Assay, a bias-controlled multiplex PCR. The authors' analysis ran thus. The number of nucleated cells in each sample was estimated by amplification of reference gene primers within the assay. To quantify the absolute abundance of each unique TCRbeta CDR3 rearrangement, sequence reads were collapsed and filtered. For each sample, productive Simpson clonality was calculated by taking the square root of Simpson's diversity index across productive rearrangements. Here the immuneACCESS table is served through TCRdb, limited to in-frame sequences with V and J called. Missing clones are a known gap in these copies; in checked studies unresolved V genes cover under half, and the rest lacks a known reason. The DNA gave D and trimming, while V, J and clone size come from that table. The sample table shows tens of thousands of clones, and roughly four fifths are seen once. The ten largest clones take up less than 20% of the sample.

Each collaborating institution followed its own protocols to collect whole blood in K2EDTA tubes. Collaborator samples were shipped for TCRbeta analysis as frozen whole blood, isolated PBMCs, or DNA extracted from either sample type. At the junction V is shortened by 5 bases and J by 3 bases, with 5 bases in between. The CDR3 has 11 amino acids, counting the end cysteine and phenylalanine. Left in the record is the CDR3 DNA by itself, 33 bases read in frame from the first base. Per the germline V gene, SNHLY is the CDR1 and FYNNEI is the CDR2. The source of this sequence is a woman older than 75 with active or convalescent COVID-19. The rearranged chain carries TRBV2 and TRBJ2-7; no D segment can be confidently identified. Sample: peripheral blood. The nucleotides are TGTGCCAGCAGTTACTTCTACGAGCAGTACTTC. This sequence encodes CASSYFYEQYF.